Given below is one T cell receptor beta chain in context. CDR1 is LNHDA, CDR2 SQIVND, per germline (reference sequence). Trimming took 4 bases from V and 4 from J; bases not matched to a gene: 3. The CDR3 covers 14 residues. Per the study methods: Nucleated cell number was recorded as an estimate derived from reference gene primer amplification. Here immunoSEQ multiplex PCR was the method, and the copy in TCRdb shows in-frame clones only, minus some. The V and J calls and the clone size are those of that table, but D and trimming were determined from the DNA. Among about 150,000 clones listed, 70% to 90% were seen once. The data are from a study of blood T cell repertoires in COVID-19.

Sequenced material: PBMCs or T cells enriched from blood (not recorded which). V gene TRBV19 combines with J gene TRBJ2-3; 9 bases map to TRBD2. This sequence was found in a woman in her thirties or forties who had recovered from COVID-19. The DNA for the CDR3 is TGTGCCAGTAGTAAAGAGCGGGAGGCAGATACGCAGTATTTT. Protein: CASSKEREADTQYF.